A single sample is the source of the 21 T cell receptor beta chains below, sequenced in a study of control samples from healthy donors and cancer patients. The method was immunoSEQ multiplex PCR; TCRdb's version includes in-frame clones alone and lacks a portion of them. The sample holds 120,000 or so clones; around 87% are singletons and the top ten take about 8.7%. The sequenced sample consisted of blood. The receptors derive from a man aged 35 to 55 in good health.

The V call is TRBV6-5, the J call TRBJ2-2; D is ambiguous. With 6 bases removed from V and 6 bases from J, the gap between germline ends came to 11 bases. CDR3 size: 13 residues. CDR1 is MNHEY and CDR2 is SVGAGI in the germline V gene. Here the CDR3 reads CASRATQSGELFF. DNA of the CDR3: TGTGCCAGCAGGGCTACTCAGTCCGGGGAGCTGTTTTTT.

The chain is built from TRBV15 and TRBJ2-7; 9 nucleotides line up with TRBD1. The CDR3 length is 16 residues. CDR1 LNHNV and CDR2 YYDKDF come from the germline V gene (reference sequence). V shed 0 bases, J shed 3 bases, and the junction held 6 bases outside the gene matches. CDR3 in amino acids: CATSRENRGPYYEQYF. CDR3 nucleotide sequence: TGTGCCACCAGCAGAGAGAACAGGGGGCCGTACTACGAGCAGTACTTC.

Here the CDR3 DNA reads TGTGCCAGCAGCTTAGCGATAATGACAGTCAATGAGCAGTTCTTC. This codes for CASSLAIMTVNEQFF. The chain links TRBV11-2 to TRBJ2-1; D may be TRBD1 (5 bases). CDR1 and CDR2 from the germline V gene are SGHAT and FQNNGV. V was clipped by 1 base and J by 6 bases, with 13 bases between them. The CDR3 totals 15 residues.

The chain combines TRBV6-5 with TRBJ2-5, with a tentative D call TRBD2 (6 bases). This CDR3 is 16 amino acids long. The germline V and J ends were trimmed by 3 bases and 7 bases, with 21 bases remaining between them. Germline CDR1 and CDR2: MNHEY and SVGAGI. CDR3 coding DNA: TGTGCCAGCAGTTATAACGGGTTTTCGACGGAGGGGACCCAGTACTTC. Amino acid sequence: CASSYNGFSTEGTQYF.

The chain joins TRBV24-1 to TRBJ1-5; unclear D gene. This CDR3 is 15 amino acids long. The V gene lost 6 bases and the J gene lost 3 bases, with 14 bases spanning the gap. Germline-derived CDR1 and CDR2 are KGHDR and SFDVKD. CDR3 bases: TGTGCCACCAGTTGGGTGCAGGCGCACAATCAGCCCCAGCATTTT. Its protein product is CATSWVQAHNQPQHF.

The chain couples TRBV6-2 or TRBV6-3 to TRBJ1-5; D unresolved. CDR1 is MNHEY and CDR2 is SVGEGT in the germline V gene. V was pared by 6 bases and J by 6 bases, with 12 bases between. CDR3 length equals 13 residues. The CDR3, as DNA: TGTGCCAGCAGCCTCGGACCTATTCAGCCCCAGCATTTT. This gives the protein CASSLGPIQPQHF.

The chain has TRBV10-1 and TRBJ2-7; tentatively, D is TRBD1 (6 bases). The length of the CDR3 is 13 residues. The V gene's germline CDR1 is WNHNN and CDR2 SYGVQD (reference sequence). The V gene lost 3 bases and the J gene lost 5 bases, with 11 bases spanning the gap. CDR3 sequence (DNA): TGCGCCAGCAGTGATTCAGGGGACGACGAGCAGTACTTC. It translates to CASSDSGDDEQYF.

The genes are TRBV7-8 and TRBJ1-4; 8 bases line up with TRBD1. Germline V gene data show CDR1 as SGHVS and CDR2 as FQNEAQ. V was pared by 5 bases and J by 8 bases, with 7 bases of the junction left unmatched. The CDR3 length is 14 residues. The CDR3, as DNA: TGTGCCAGCAGCCGAGACAGGGGCTGGGAAAAACTGTTTTTT. Translation: CASSRDRGWEKLFF.

The V gene is TRBV12-3 or TRBV12-4, the J gene TRBJ1-1; D is ambiguous. V was trimmed by 8 bases and J by 0 bases, leaving 7 bases between them. The CDR3 is 12 residues long. CDR3 bases: TGTGCCAGCCGGGAGTTGAACACTGAAGCTTTCTTT. As protein: CASRELNTEAFF.

The rearrangement joins TRBV29-1 to TRBJ2-1, with TRBD1 identical over 8 bases. This CDR3 is 15 amino acids long. Germline V lookup: CDR1 SQVTM, CDR2 ANQGSEA. V was pared by 6 bases and J by 5 bases, with 12 bases of the junction left unmatched. CDR3 region: CSVQGVKGVDNEQFF. The CDR3 DNA reads TGCAGCGTACAGGGGGTAAAGGGAGTTGACAATGAGCAGTTCTTC.

The V call is TRBV25-1, the J call TRBJ2-1; maybe TRBD2 (5 bases). With 1 base removed from V and 1 base from J, the gap between germline ends came to 11 bases. The germline CDR1 and CDR2 sequences are MGHDK and SYGVNS. The CDR3 is made up of 16 amino acids. CDR3 in amino acids: CASSELTPGSYNEQFF. CDR3 nucleotide sequence: TGTGCCAGCAGTGAATTGACCCCGGGGTCCTACAATGAGCAGTTCTTC. Filled out from reference TRBV25-1 and TRBJ2-1, the complete variable domain reads EADIYQTPRYLVIGTGKKITLECSQTMGHDKMYWYQQDPGMELHLIHYSYGVNSTEKGDLSSESTVSRIRTEHFPLTLESARPSHTSQYLCASSELTPGSYNEQFFGPGTRLTVL.

The rearrangement uses TRBV27 and TRBJ2-1; 12 positions match TRBD2. The CDR3 runs 14 residues. V gave up 5 bases and J gave up 6 bases; unmatched junction bases: 2. CDR1 MNHEY and CDR2 SMNVEV come from the germline V gene (reference sequence). The CDR3 bases are TGTGCCAGCAGTCGACTAGCGGGGGCCAATGAGCAGTTCTTC. This translates into CASSRLAGANEQFF.

The chain joins TRBV5-1 to TRBJ2-2; 9 bases fit TRBD1. J was trimmed by 2 bases and V by 5 bases; bases with no gene match: 4. The V gene's germline CDR1 is SGHRS and CDR2 YFSETQ. The CDR3 runs to 15 residues. CDR3 loop: CASRGTGINTGELFF. The CDR3 coding sequence is TGCGCCAGCAGAGGGACAGGGATTAACACCGGGGAGCTGTTTTTT.

This clone was detected only once. This sequence joins TRBV12-3 or TRBV12-4 and TRBJ1-6; D gene uncertain. V lost 9 bases and J 2 bases, leaving 2 bases between the germline ends. The CDR3 runs 11 residues. The CDR3 spells CASAYNSPLHF. As DNA, the CDR3 is TGTGCCAGTGCCTATAATTCACCCCTCCACTTT.

The V gene is TRBV11-3, the J gene TRBJ2-6; maybe TRBD2 (5 bases). The V gene's germline CDR1 is SGHNT and CDR2 YENEEA. The CDR3 spans 16 residues. Trimming pared 6 bases from V and 0 bases from J, leaving 12 bases between. CDR3 nucleotide sequence: TGTGCCAGCAGACTAGGCATGAGCTCTGGGGCCAACGTCCTGACTTTC. Protein product: CASRLGMSSGANVLTF.

J is TRBJ1-3 and V is TRBV9; D is undetermined. Germline V lookup: CDR1 SGDLS, CDR2 YYNGEE. Trimming cost V 0 bases and J 4 bases, with 11 bases left between them. The CDR3 totals 15 residues. The CDR3 loop reads CASSVDGSAGNTIYF. CDR3 DNA: TGTGCCAGCAGCGTAGACGGGTCAGCCGGAAACACCATATATTTT.

The gene calls are TRBV27 and TRBJ1-3, with D hard to call. CDR1 is MNHEY, CDR2 SMNVEV, per germline (reference sequence). V was shortened by 5 bases and J by 0 bases, with 11 bases between the two germline ends. The CDR3 covers 15 residues. As DNA, the CDR3 is TGTGCCAGCAGTAGAAGTTTTGGCTCTGGAAACACCATATATTTT. Its protein is CASSRSFGSGNTIYF.

The genes are TRBV5-1 and TRBJ1-4; TRBD1 agrees at 7 bases. The V and J ends lost 4 bases and 6 bases, in that order; junction bases with no gene match: 6. CDR3 length: 14 residues. CDR1 and CDR2 (germline): SGHRS, YFSETQ. CDR3 bases: TGCGCCAGCAGCCTCAGGGGGAGCGATGAAAAACTGTTTTTT. Protein sequence: CASSLRGSDEKLFF.

The V and J genes are TRBV5-1 and TRBJ2-1; the match to TRBD2 covers 8 bases. Losses at the gene ends were 7 bases for V and 8 bases for J; bases not matched to a gene: 14. The germline gives CDR1 SGHRS, CDR2 YFSETQ. This CDR3 has 15 amino acids. Written as DNA, the CDR3 is TGCGCCAGCCGCAATAGAGCGGGGGTTATGTATGAGCAGTTCTTC. It is translated as CASRNRAGVMYEQFF.

The chain links TRBV6-5 to TRBJ2-2, with D perhaps TRBD2 (6 bases). This CDR3 has 15 amino acids. Germline V gene lookup returns CDR1 MNHEY and CDR2 SVGAGI. V lost 6 bases and J lost 5, with 16 bases in between. CDR3 sequence: CASRFRLVETGELFF. CDR3 nucleotides: TGTGCCAGCAGATTTAGACTAGTAGAGACCGGGGAGCTGTTTTTT.

This clone showed up just a few times. The chain is built from TRBV2 and TRBJ1-5; TRBD1 matches 9 bases. The CDR3 totals 16 residues. After removal of 5 bases from V and 6 bases from J, the junction contained 11 bases not matched to a gene. Germline V gene data show CDR1 as SNHLY and CDR2 as FYNNEI. CDR3 nucleotides: TGTGCCAGCAGTCGTGGGACAGGGAGTTTCGGTCAGCCCCAGCATTTT. Amino acid sequence: CASSRGTGSFGQPQHF.